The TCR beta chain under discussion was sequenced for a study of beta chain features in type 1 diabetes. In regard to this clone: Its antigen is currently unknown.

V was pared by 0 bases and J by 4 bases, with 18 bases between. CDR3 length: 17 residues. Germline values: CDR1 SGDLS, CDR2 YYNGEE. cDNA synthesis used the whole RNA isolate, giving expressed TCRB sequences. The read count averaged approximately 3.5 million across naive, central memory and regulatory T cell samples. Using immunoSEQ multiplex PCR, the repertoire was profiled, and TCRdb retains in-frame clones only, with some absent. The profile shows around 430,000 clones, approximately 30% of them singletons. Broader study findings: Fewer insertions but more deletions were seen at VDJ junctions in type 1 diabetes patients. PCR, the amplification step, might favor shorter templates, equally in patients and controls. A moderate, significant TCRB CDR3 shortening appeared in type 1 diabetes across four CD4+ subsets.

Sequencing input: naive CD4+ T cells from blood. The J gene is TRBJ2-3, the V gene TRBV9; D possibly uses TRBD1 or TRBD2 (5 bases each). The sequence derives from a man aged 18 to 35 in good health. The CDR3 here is CASSVDGPRGDADTQYF. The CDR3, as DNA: TGTGCCAGCAGCGTAGACGGGCCTCGAGGGGACGCAGATACGCAGTATTTT. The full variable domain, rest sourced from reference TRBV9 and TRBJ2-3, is DSGVTQTPKHLITATGQRVTLRCSPRSGDLSVYWYQQSLDQGLQFLIQYYNGEERAKGNILERFSAQQFPDLHSELNLSSLELGDSALYFCASSVDGPRGDADTQYFGPGTRLTVL.